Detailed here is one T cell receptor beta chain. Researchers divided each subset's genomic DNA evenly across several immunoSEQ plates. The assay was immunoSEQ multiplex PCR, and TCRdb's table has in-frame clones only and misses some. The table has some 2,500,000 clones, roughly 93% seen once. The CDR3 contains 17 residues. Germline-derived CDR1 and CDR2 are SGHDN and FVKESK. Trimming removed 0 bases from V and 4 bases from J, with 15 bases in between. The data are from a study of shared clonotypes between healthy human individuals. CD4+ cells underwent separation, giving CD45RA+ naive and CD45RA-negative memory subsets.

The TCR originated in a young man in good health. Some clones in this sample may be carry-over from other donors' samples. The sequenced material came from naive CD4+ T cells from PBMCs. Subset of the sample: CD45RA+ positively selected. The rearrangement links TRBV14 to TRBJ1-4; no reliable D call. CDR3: CASSQDRVEEYNEKLFF. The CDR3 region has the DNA TGTGCCAGCAGCCAAGACCGGGTCGAGGAATATAATGAAAAACTGTTTTTT.